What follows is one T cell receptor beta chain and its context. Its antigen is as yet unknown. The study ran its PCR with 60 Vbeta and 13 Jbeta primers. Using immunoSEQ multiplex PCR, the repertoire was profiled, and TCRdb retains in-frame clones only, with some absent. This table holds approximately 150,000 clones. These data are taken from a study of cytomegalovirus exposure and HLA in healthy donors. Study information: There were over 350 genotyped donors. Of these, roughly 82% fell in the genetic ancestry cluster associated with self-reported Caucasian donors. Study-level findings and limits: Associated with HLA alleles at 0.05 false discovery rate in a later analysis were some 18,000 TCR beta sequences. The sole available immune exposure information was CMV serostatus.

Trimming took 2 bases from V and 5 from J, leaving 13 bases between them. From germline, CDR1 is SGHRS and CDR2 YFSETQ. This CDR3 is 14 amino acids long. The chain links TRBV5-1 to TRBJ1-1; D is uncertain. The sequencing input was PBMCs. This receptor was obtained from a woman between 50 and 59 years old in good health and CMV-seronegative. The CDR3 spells CASSFGRGGTEAFF. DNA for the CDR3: TGCGCCAGCAGCTTCGGGCGGGGAGGTACTGAAGCTTTCTTT.